This TCR beta chain derives from a study of T cells after yellow fever vaccination. Study-level background: Fractions of limited cellularity were prepared by means of SMART-Seq v4 Ultra Low Input. Study findings and constraints: The bulk population could contribute abundant contaminating clonotypes to FACS-sorted repertoires. Reappearance after the booster was seen for most primary-vaccination clones, at 95% to 97% CD4 and 88% CD8.

With respect to this clonotype: Antigen unknown.

TCR cDNA, made by 5'RACE template switching, carried an added universal primer site and UMIs. Via MiXCR, TCRdb re-called the 5' RACE reads, giving one row per CDR3 protein. The table has about 350,000 distinct CDR3 sequences, 11% seen once. Here the sequenced sample was PBMCs, taken on the day of the first yellow fever vaccination. The source is a man aged 18 to 29 who received the YFV17D yellow fever vaccine.

In DNA form, the CDR3 reads TGTGCCAGCAGCCAAGTCCAGCGGGGGGCTGACAATGAGCAGTTCTTC. Translating it yields CASSQVQRGADNEQFF. The rearrangement joins TRBV3-1 to TRBJ2-1; 9 bases match TRBD2. V shed 1 base, J shed 5 bases, and the junction held 6 bases outside the gene matches. Germline V gives CDR1 LGHDT, CDR2 YNNKEL (reference sequence). The CDR3 has 16 residues.